This T cell receptor (beta chain) was captured by sequencing in a study of blood T cell repertoires in COVID-19. Study details: From the United States, Italy and Spain came samples of acute and convalescent COVID-19. The analysed material was cDNA or gDNA that came from T cells, B-cell-depleted T cells, or PBMCs.

The CDR3 contains 14 residues. Germline CDR1 is MNHEY and CDR2 is SVGAGI. Trimming shortened V by 9 bases and J by 2 bases, and 16 bases separated the two germline ends. Original methodology: Estimation of nucleated cell counts relied on the amplification of reference gene primers. Only in-frame clones appear in the TCRdb table, and some are missing; sequencing was by immunoSEQ multiplex PCR. V and J calls plus clone size are reproduced from that table; the DNA served to infer D and trimming. The table shows approximately 140,000 clones, with around 85% occurring only once. The V call is TRBV6-5, the J call TRBJ2-5, with D tentatively TRBD1 (5 bases). Sequencing was carried out using peripheral blood. This TCR came from a woman in her thirties or forties with active or convalescent COVID-19. CDR3 residues: CASANRGRQETQYF. The CDR3, as DNA: TGTGCCAGTGCTAATAGGGGTCGACAAGAGACCCAGTACTTC.